The clone carrying this TCR beta chain occurred once. This sample was taken from a study of control samples from healthy donors and cancer patients. Assay used: immunoSEQ multiplex PCR; TCRdb lists only in-frame clones, some missing. The sample records about 100,000 clones, roughly 94% being singletons. V was cut by 5 bases and J by 11 bases, with 22 bases left in between. The CDR3 extends over 16 amino acids. CDR1 and CDR2 (germline): LNHDA, SQIVND (reference sequence). This chain connects TRBV19 to TRBJ1-6; tentative D call: TRBD1 (6 bases). Sequencing used blood. The clonotype was recovered from a woman younger than 30 in good health. The DNA of the CDR3 is TGTGCCAGTAGTGTCACAATATCAGGGGTAACGCCACCCCTCCACTTT. Encoded protein: CASSVTISGVTPPLHF.